This is a list of T cell receptor beta chains from one sample in a study of shared clonotypes between healthy human individuals. The repertoire was sequenced with immunoSEQ multiplex PCR; TCRdb's copy has only in-frame clones and lacks some. There are around 1.1 million clones in the sample; around 78% occur only once, and 0.5% to 0.65% lies in the top ten. The sequencing sample was made of memory CD4+ T cells from PBMCs. These receptors were obtained from a man aged 18-30 years in good health. Some clones in this sample may be carry-over from other donors' samples. The CDR3 runs from the conserved cysteine through the conserved F or W. D genes are given only for firm matches. Rows may omit the clone size; those that give it use once, few, many or a size class.

clone size,J gene,D gene,V gene,CDR3 DNA,CDR3 protein
.,TRBJ2-4,.,TRBV9,TGTGCCAGCACCCGTGGGGTAGCCAAAAACATTCAGTACTTC,CASTRGVAKNIQYF
.,TRBJ2-6,.,TRBV7-2,TGTGCCAGCAGCTCTGCCGGGGCCAACGTCCTGACTTTC,CASSSAGANVLTF
.,TRBJ1-2,.,TRBV7-9,TGTGCCAGCAGCTTGGTGGCGTATGGCTACACCTTC,CASSLVAYGYTF
.,TRBJ2-7,TRBD1,TRBV5-4,TGTGCCAGCAGCCAAACATCGGGACAGGTATTTGGAGAGCAGTACTTC,CASSQTSGQVFGEQYF
.,TRBJ2-4,.,TRBV27,TGTGCCAGCAGTCTCAATCCGACCCCACCGAACATTCAGTACTTC,CASSLNPTPPNIQYF
.,TRBJ1-3,.,TRBV6-6,TGTGCCAGCAGTTACTCTTCCCAGGGGCAAGGAAACACCATATATTTT,CASSYSSQGQGNTIYF
.,TRBJ2-5,.,TRBV7-2,TGTGCCAGCAGCTTACTGAGGGAGACCCAGTACTTC,CASSLLRETQYF
.,TRBJ2-1,.,TRBV7-6,TGTGCCAGCAGCCAGCAGGGGTACAATGAGCAGTTCTTC,CASSQQGYNEQFF
once,TRBJ1-5,.,TRBV6-5,TGTGCCAGCAGTTACAGTCACAATCAGCCCCAGCATTTT,CASSYSHNQPQHF
.,TRBJ2-7,.,TRBV11-2,TGTGCCAGCAGCCCGACGTTGGGGGGACTCTACGAGCAGTACTTC,CASSPTLGGLYEQYF
once,TRBJ2-2,.,TRBV6-6,TGTGCCAGCAGTTACTCTTACAGAGAAAACACCGGGGAGCTGTTTTTT,CASSYSYRENTGELFF
.,TRBJ1-2,.,TRBV4-2,TGTGCCAGCAGCCAAGGGGAACAGGCCTGGTACACCTTC,CASSQGEQAWYTF
.,TRBJ2-5,.,TRBV11-2,TGTGCCAGCAGCTTAGTGGGGATGCGGCAGACCCAGTACTTC,CASSLVGMRQTQYF
.,TRBJ1-2,.,TRBV29-1,TGCAGCGTTGACGGGGGCGGCTACACCTTC,CSVDGGGYTF
.,TRBJ1-2,.,TRBV5-1,TGCGCCAGCAGCTTTGGGCTTTCTAACTATGGCTACACCTTC,CASSFGLSNYGYTF
.,TRBJ2-2,.,TRBV19,TGTGCCAGCCACCCATCCGCGAACACCGGGGAGCTGTTTTTT,CASHPSANTGELFF
.,TRBJ1-1,.,TRBV1,TGCACCAGCAGCCCCCCCGGGGGCCCCGCTGAAGCTTTCTTT,CTSSPPGGPAEAFF
.,TRBJ2-7,.,TRBV29-1,TGCAGCGTTGTTACCGGGGCCACGGCCGTCGAGCAGTACTTC,CSVVTGATAVEQYF
few,TRBJ2-3,.,TRBV7-2,TGTGCCAGCAGCCGAGGGGGTTCAACAGATACGCAGTATTTT,CASSRGGSTDTQYF
.,TRBJ2-3,TRBD2,TRBV5-5,TGTGCCAGCAGCTGGGTAGCGGGCCGCGCTCCTACGATAGGTACGCAGTATTTT,CASSWVAGRAPTIGTQYF